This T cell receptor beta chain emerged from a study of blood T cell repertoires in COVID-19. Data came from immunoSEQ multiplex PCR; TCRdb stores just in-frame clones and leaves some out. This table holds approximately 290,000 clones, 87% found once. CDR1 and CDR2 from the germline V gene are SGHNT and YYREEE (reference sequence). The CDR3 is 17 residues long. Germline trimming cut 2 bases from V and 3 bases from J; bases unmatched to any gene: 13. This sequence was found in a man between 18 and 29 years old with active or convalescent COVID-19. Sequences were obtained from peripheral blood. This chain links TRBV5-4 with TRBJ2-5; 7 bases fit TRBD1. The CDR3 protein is CASSFRKGAWLEETQYF. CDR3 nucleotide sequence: TGTGCCAGCAGCTTCAGGAAGGGGGCCTGGCTAGAAGAGACCCAGTACTTC. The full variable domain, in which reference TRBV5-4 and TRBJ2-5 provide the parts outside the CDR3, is ETGVTQSPTHLIKTRGQQVTLRCSSQSGHNTVSWYQQALGQGPQFIFQYYREEENGRGNFPPRFSGLQFPNYSSELNVNALELDDSALYLCASSFRKGAWLEETQYFGPGTRLLVL.